The 20 T cell receptor beta chains below come from one sample, sequenced in a study of control samples from healthy donors and cancer patients. Libraries were prepared by immunoSEQ multiplex PCR; TCRdb keeps only in-frame clonotypes and omits some of them. The sample has roughly 74,000 clones; about 94% are singletons. Source material: blood. The receptors originated from a woman aged 18-29 years in good health.

The V call is TRBV29-1, the J call TRBJ1-5; D possibly corresponds to TRBD1 (6 bases). Germline loops: CDR1 SQVTM, CDR2 ANQGSEA. The CDR3 is 13 residues long. V was clipped by 6 bases and J by 4 bases, with 13 bases between them. CDR3 residues: CSVRDNYNQPQHF. The CDR3 nucleotides are TGCAGCGTGCGGGACAATTATAATCAGCCCCAGCATTTT.

V usage is TRBV11-3 and J usage is TRBJ1-1; D is undetermined. The CDR3 sequence is 13 residues long. Germline loops: CDR1 SGHNT, CDR2 YENEEA. Trimming removed 2 bases from V and 0 bases from J, with 4 bases in between. In nucleotides, the CDR3 is TGTGCCAGCAGCTTAATCGTGAACACTGAAGCTTTCTTT. Translated: CASSLIVNTEAFF.

There are a few counts of this clone. The rearrangement links TRBV27 to TRBJ2-7, with no clear D. CDR1 is MNHEY and CDR2 is SMNVEV in the germline V gene (reference sequence). This CDR3 region has 14 residues. Trimming cost V 4 bases and J 3 bases, with 13 bases left between them. CDR3 nucleotide sequence: TGTGCCAGCAGTTCGCCTGAACAGCTCTACGAGCAGTACTTC. It specifies CASSSPEQLYEQYF.

The chain combines TRBV3-1 (or the pseudogene TRBV3-2) with TRBJ1-3; D is unclear. CDR1 is LGHDT, CDR2 YNNKEL, per germline (reference sequence). The CDR3 has 15 residues. Between the trimmed V and J ends, which lost 0 bases and 4 bases, there was a span of 10 bases. CDR3 in amino acids: CASSQDWPEGNTIYF. CDR3 DNA: TGTGCCAGCAGCCAAGATTGGCCGGAAGGAAACACCATATATTTT.

The chain employs TRBV15 and TRBJ1-1; D may be TRBD1 (5 bases). Germline CDR1 reads LNHNV; CDR2 reads YYDKDF (reference sequence). There are 13 residues in the CDR3. Trimming pared 3 bases from V and 1 base from J, leaving 6 bases between. The CDR3 bases are TGTGCCACCAGCAGCCAGGGGAACACTGAAGCTTTCTTT. This codes for CATSSQGNTEAFF.

The V and J genes are TRBV6-5 and TRBJ1-4; no firm D call. Germline V gene sequence: CDR1 MNHEY, CDR2 SVGAGI. The length of the CDR3 is 16 residues. Trimming shortened V by 1 base and J by 0 bases, and 9 bases separated the two germline ends. DNA of the CDR3: TGTGCCAGCAGTTACTGGAAGCGTGCAACTAATGAAAAACTGTTTTTT. It is translated as CASSYWKRATNEKLFF.

This clone came up once. The V and J genes are TRBV7-9 and TRBJ1-5, with 7 bases identical to TRBD1. J lost 3 bases, V lost 1 base, and 6 bases had no gene match. Germline loops: CDR1 SEHNR, CDR2 FQNEAQ (reference sequence). The CDR3 has 16 amino acids. The CDR3 DNA reads TGTGCCAGCAGCTTAGGCACAGGGGTTTTCAATCAGCCCCAGCATTTT. Encoded protein: CASSLGTGVFNQPQHF.

The chain joins TRBV19 to TRBJ1-2; D unclear. V lost 0 bases to trimming and J lost 8 bases, with 10 bases between them. CDR3 length equals 13 residues. Germline values: CDR1 LNHDA, CDR2 SQIVND (reference sequence). CDR3 in amino acids: CASSIDLMGGYTF. In DNA form, the CDR3 reads TGTGCCAGTAGTATAGATCTGATGGGAGGCTACACCTTC.

The chain couples TRBV18 to TRBJ2-2, with D tentatively TRBD1 or TRBD2 (5 bases each). The length of the CDR3 is 16 residues. Deletions cut 6 bases from V and 4 bases from J, with 18 bases between. The germline V gene has CDR1 KGHSH and CDR2 LQKENI. The CDR3: CASSHRTPGSTGELFF. CDR3 nucleotides: TGTGCCAGCTCCCACCGGACCCCAGGGAGCACCGGGGAGCTGTTTTTT.

The rearrangement uses TRBV5-6 and TRBJ2-5, with TRBD1 matching over 8 bases. This CDR3 region has 16 residues. J was trimmed by 1 base and V by 2 bases; bases with no gene match: 7. CDR1 and CDR2 (germline): SGHDT, YYEEEE. CDR3 sequence: CASSFEQGETQETQYF. CDR3 nucleotides: TGTGCCAGCAGCTTCGAACAGGGGGAAACCCAAGAGACCCAGTACTTC.

The chain is built from TRBV10-2 and TRBJ2-5, with 12 positions matching TRBD2. CDR3 length equals 17 residues. V gave up 5 bases and J gave up 2 bases; unmatched junction bases: 9. Germline V gene data show CDR1 as WSHSY and CDR2 as SAAADI. The CDR3 DNA reads as TGCGCCAGCAGTAGGCCTAGCGGGGGGGCGGGGCAAGAGACCCAGTACTTC. Residues: CASSRPSGGAGQETQYF.

V usage is TRBV28 and J usage is TRBJ1-1, with 7 bases identical to TRBD1. This CDR3 spans 17 amino acids. The V segment lost 6 bases and the J segment 0 bases; nucleotides outside the gene matches: 13. Germline lookup yields CDR1 MDHEN and CDR2 SYDVKM. The DNA of the CDR3 is TGTGCCAGCAGCCCTAGGGGGCGGTGGGGCATGAACACTGAAGCTTTCTTT. This translates into CASSPRGRWGMNTEAFF. Based on the CDR3 plus reference TRBV28 and TRBJ1-1, the full variable domain is DVKVTQSSRYLVKRTGEKVFLECVQDMDHENMFWYRQDPGLGLRLIYFSYDVKMKEKGDIPEGYSVSREKKERFSLILESASTNQTSMYLCASSPRGRWGMNTEAFFGQGTRLTVV.

The chain's CDR3 is CASSQLLETDPNYGYTF. The CDR3 DNA sequence: TGTGCCAGCAGCCAACTACTGGAGACGGACCCTAACTATGGCTACACCTTC. The chain carries TRBV4-2 and TRBJ1-2; D not certain. Looked up from germline, CDR1 is LGHNA and CDR2 is YNFKEQ. V lost 2 bases, J lost 0 bases, and 16 bases lay in between. The CDR3 is 17 amino acids.

The chain employs TRBV7-2 and TRBJ2-5; D gene uncertain. CDR3 size: 12 residues. Germline V gene sequence: CDR1 SGHTA, CDR2 FQGNSA. V dropped 7 bases and J dropped 5 bases, with 11 bases sitting between them. The CDR3 here is CASTPRVETQYF. The CDR3, as DNA: TGTGCCAGCACCCCCCGGGTTGAGACCCAGTACTTC.

This chain uses TRBV7-3 with TRBJ2-2; 7 bases are shared with TRBD2. The CDR3 is 20 residues long. Losses at the gene ends were 5 bases for V and 4 bases for J; bases not matched to a gene: 22. CDR1 SGHTA and CDR2 FQGTGA come from the germline V gene. The chain's CDR3 is CASSPRGVSALGAGTGELFF. The CDR3 coding sequence is TGTGCCAGCAGCCCCCGGGGGGTCAGCGCACTTGGGGCGGGCACCGGGGAGCTGTTTTTT.

The chain links TRBV6-4 to TRBJ2-1, with 8 bases matching TRBD2. J was trimmed by 2 bases and V by 4 bases; bases with no gene match: 4. The CDR3 loop spans 15 amino acids. In germline, CDR1 is MRHNA, CDR2 SNTAGT. The CDR3 sequence: CASSAAGGAYNEQFF. For the CDR3, the DNA is TGTGCCAGCAGTGCCGCGGGAGGTGCCTACAATGAGCAGTTCTTC.

The CDR3 region is CATSQGTLVLGGDCEQYF. The CDR3 region has the DNA TGTGCCACCAGTCAGGGGACTTTAGTGCTAGGGGGCGATTGCGAGCAGTACTTC. This chain uses TRBV24-1 with TRBJ2-7, with a weak D call TRBD1 (7 bases). The CDR3 is 18 amino acids. V shed 6 bases and J shed 6 bases, with 29 bases lying between them. CDR1 is KGHDR and CDR2 is SFDVKD in the germline V gene.

The gene calls are TRBV27 and TRBJ1-1, with no clear D. CDR1 and CDR2 (germline): MNHEY, SMNVEV (reference sequence). V was pared by 0 bases and J by 3 bases, with 5 bases between. The CDR3 sequence is 13 residues long. The CDR3: CASSLSVDTEAFF. The CDR3 DNA sequence: TGTGCCAGCAGTTTATCAGTAGACACTGAAGCTTTCTTT.

This chain uses TRBV28 with TRBJ1-4; 8 nucleotides align to TRBD1. Germline V CDR1 and CDR2: MDHEN, SYDVKM. The CDR3 totals 15 residues. Trimming took 8 bases from V and 7 from J; bases not matched to a gene: 12. CDR3 residues: CASGFIRGLREKLFF. The CDR3 bases are TGTGCCAGCGGCTTCATCAGGGGGCTCCGTGAAAAACTGTTTTTT.

The J gene is TRBJ2-7, the V gene TRBV5-6; D is unresolved. Trimming left V 4 bases short and J 2 bases short, with 13 bases between. From germline, CDR1 is SGHDT and CDR2 YYEEEE. The CDR3 spans 14 residues. CDR3: CASSLKVRTYEQYF. The CDR3 bases are TGTGCCAGCAGCCTTAAAGTAAGGACCTACGAGCAGTACTTC.